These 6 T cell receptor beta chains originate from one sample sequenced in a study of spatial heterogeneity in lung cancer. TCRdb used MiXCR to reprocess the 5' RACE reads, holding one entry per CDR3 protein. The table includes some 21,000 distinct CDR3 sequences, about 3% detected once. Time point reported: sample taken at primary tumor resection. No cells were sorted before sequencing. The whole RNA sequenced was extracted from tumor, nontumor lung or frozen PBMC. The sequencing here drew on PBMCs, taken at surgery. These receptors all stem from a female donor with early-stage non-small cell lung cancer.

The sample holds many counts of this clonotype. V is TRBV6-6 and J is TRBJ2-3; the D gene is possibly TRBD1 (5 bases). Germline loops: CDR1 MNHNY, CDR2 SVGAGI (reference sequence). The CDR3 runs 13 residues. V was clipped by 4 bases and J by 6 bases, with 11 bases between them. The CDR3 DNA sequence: TGTGCCAGCAGTTTCTACCCAGGGGATACGCAGTATTTT. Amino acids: CASSFYPGDTQYF.

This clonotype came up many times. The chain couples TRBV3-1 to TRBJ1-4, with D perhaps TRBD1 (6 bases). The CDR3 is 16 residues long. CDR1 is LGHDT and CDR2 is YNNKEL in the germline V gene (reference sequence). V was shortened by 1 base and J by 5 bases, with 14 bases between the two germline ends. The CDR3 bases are TGTGCCAGCAGCCAAGTGTTGGGGGCACCGAATGAAAAACTGTTTTTT. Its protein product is CASSQVLGAPNEKLFF.

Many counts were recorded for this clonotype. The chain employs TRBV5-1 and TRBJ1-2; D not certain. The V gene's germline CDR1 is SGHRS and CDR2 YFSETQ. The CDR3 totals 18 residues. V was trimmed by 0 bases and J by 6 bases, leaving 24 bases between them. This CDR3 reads CASSLAASQITPGNGYTF. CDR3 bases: TGCGCCAGCAGCTTGGCAGCCTCTCAGATTACGCCTGGGAATGGCTACACCTTC.

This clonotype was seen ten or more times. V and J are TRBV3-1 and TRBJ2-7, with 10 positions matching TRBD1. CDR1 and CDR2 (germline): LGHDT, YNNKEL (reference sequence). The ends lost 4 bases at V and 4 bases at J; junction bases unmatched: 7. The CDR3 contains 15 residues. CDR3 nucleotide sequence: TGTGCCAGCAGCCCCTGGGACAGGGGACCATACGAGCAGTACTTC. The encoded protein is CASSPWDRGPYEQYF.

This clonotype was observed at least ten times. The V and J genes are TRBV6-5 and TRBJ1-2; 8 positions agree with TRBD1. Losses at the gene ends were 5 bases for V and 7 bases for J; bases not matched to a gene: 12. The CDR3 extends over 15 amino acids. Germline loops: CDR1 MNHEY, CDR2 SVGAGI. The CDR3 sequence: CASSRRGQVTIGYTF. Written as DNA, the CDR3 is TGTGCCAGCAGTCGCCGGGGACAGGTTACGATTGGCTACACCTTC.

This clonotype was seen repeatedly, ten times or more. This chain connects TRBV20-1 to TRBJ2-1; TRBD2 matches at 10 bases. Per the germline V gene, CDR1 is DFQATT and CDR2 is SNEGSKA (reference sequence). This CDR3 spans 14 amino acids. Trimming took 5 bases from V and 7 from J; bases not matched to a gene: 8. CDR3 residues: CSAPRTSGANEQFF. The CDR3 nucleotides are TGCAGTGCTCCTCGGACTAGCGGAGCTAATGAGCAGTTCTTC.